A single TCR beta chain is shown here with its context. Authors' data handling: Scientists estimated how many nucleated cells there were by amplifying reference gene primers. Assay used: immunoSEQ multiplex PCR; TCRdb lists only in-frame clones, some missing. V, J and clone size are those of that table, while D and trimming were read from the DNA. The sample lists some 150,000 clones, around 83% occurring once. These data come from a study of blood T cell repertoires in COVID-19. Study-wide context: Italy, Spain and the United States were the sources of the convalescent and acute COVID-19 samples. T cells, B-cell-depleted T cells, or PBMCs supplied cDNA or gDNA.

V was cut by 4 bases and J by 5 bases, with 14 bases left in between. The CDR3 runs 14 residues. In germline, CDR1 is MDHEN, CDR2 SYDVKM. Sequencing used peripheral blood. The TCR sequence derives from a woman of 80 years or more with acute or convalescent COVID-19. The J gene is TRBJ1-1, the V gene TRBV28; D remains ambiguous. The DNA of the CDR3 is TGTGCCAGCAGTTATTCGGGTCTCGCGACTGAAGCTTTCTTT. It specifies CASSYSGLATEAFF.